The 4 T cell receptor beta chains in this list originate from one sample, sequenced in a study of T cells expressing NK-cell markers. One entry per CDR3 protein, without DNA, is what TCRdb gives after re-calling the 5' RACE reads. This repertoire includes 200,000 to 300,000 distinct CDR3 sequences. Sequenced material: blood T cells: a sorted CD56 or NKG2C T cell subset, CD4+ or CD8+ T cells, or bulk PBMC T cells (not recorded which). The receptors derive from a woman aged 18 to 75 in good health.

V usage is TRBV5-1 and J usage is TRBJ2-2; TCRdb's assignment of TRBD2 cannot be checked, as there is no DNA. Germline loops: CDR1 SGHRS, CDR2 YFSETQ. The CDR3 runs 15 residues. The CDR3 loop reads CASSFLAGDTGELFF.

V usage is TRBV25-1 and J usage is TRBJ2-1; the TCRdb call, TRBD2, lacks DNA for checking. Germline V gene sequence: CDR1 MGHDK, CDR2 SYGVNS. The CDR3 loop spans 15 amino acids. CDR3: CASSRAASSYNEQFF.

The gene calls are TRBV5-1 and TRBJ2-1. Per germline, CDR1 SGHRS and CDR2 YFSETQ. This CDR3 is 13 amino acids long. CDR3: CASSLITDNEQFF.

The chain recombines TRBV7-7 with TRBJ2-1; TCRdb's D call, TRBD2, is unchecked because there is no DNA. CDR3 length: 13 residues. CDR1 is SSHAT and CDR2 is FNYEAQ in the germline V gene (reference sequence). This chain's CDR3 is CASSLGGSNEQFF.